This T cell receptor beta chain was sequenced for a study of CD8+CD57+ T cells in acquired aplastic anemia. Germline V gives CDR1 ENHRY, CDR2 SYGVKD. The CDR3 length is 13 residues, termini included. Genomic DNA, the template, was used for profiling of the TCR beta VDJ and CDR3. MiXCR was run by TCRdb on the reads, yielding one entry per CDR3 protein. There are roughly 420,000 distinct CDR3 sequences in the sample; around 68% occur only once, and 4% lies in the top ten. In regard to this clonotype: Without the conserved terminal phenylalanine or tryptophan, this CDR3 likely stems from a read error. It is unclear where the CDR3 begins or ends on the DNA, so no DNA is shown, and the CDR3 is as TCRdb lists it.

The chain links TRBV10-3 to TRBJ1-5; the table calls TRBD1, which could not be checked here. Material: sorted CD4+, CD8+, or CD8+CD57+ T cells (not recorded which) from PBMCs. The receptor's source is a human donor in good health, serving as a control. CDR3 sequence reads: CAIREVRGQPGDL.